Below, one TCR beta chain is given with its context. Its antigen is undetermined. TCRdb keeps only in-frame clones here, not all; method: immunoSEQ multiplex PCR. Of about 180,000 clones detected, around 84% appear once; the ten largest clones hold about 17%. The record originates from a study of cytomegalovirus exposure and HLA in healthy donors. Study-wide background: According to later analysis, the same platform produced the 120 validation and around 730 first-cohort repertoires. Points from the study as a whole: Altogether, 160 or so TCR beta chains were recorded as cytomegalovirus-associated. Testing in vitro showed three CMV-associated chains specific for CMV antigens.

The CDR3 has 14 residues. Germline V gene data show CDR1 as SGDLS and CDR2 as YYNGEE. V lost 6 bases to trimming and J lost 1 base, with 8 bases between them. The specimen sequenced was PBMCs. V gene TRBV9 combines with J gene TRBJ1-6, with D possibly matching TRBD1 (5 bases). This receptor was obtained from a man aged 18 to 29 in good health and CMV-seropositive. The CDR3 loop is CASNGGSYNSPLHF. As DNA, the CDR3 is TGTGCCAGCAACGGGGGATCCTATAATTCACCCCTCCACTTT.